This TCR beta chain is drawn from a study of T cells in Graves' hyperthyroidism and ophthalmopathy. At the level of the study: Peripheral blood draws took place at initial diagnosis, ahead of any treatment. The study's findings and limits: The model anticipated ophthalmopathy a median around six months pre-onset.

The CDR3 length is 16 residues. V lost 6 bases and J lost 8; bases outside the gene matches: 13. Germline V CDR1 and CDR2: MNHEY, SVGEGT. At least 3 on the Clinical Activity Score was recorded for ophthalmopathy patients, who also had NOSPECS grade at least 4 and duration under 3 months. Any patient presenting with uncontrolled infection, other autoimmune disease, pregnancy or lactation was left out. From RNA transcripts, TCR beta CDR3 regions were amplified. The TCR CDR3 was amplified in a first-round RT-PCR using the HTBI primer set. TCRdb independently ran MiXCR on the multiplex PCR reads; one entry per CDR3 protein. The table shows approximately 600,000 distinct CDR3 sequences, with under 15% occurring only once. This clonotype came up a few times. Its antigen is undetermined.

The genes are TRBV6-2 or TRBV6-3 and TRBJ2-4, with 10 bases lining up with TRBD1. Sequenced input: blood. The TCR originated in a middle-aged woman with Graves' ophthalmopathy. The CDR3 reads CASRPTGTGASHIQYF. CDR3 coding DNA: TGTGCCAGCAGGCCTACCGGGACAGGGGCGTCACACATTCAGTACTTC.